The sequence of this TCR beta chain was determined in a study of post-analysis software for immune sequencing data. This clonotype was recorded at least ten times. Its antigen is still unknown. Notes on the study in general: Compared with controls, patients showed significantly lower normalized Chao1 diversity. The five TRBV segments detected at higher frequency in patients than in controls included TRBV5-6, TRBV5-1 and TRBV20-1.

V lost 3 bases and J 0 bases, leaving 15 bases between the germline ends. Germline values: CDR1 MNHNS, CDR2 SASEGT. This CDR3 spans 18 amino acids. Unique-molecular-identifier-tagged TCR beta cDNA libraries were used. MiXCR was run by TCRdb on the PCR reads, yielding one entry per CDR3 protein. The table records 250,000 to 300,000 distinct CDR3 sequences, roughly a third of them present only once. The chain carries TRBV6-1 and TRBJ1-6; D is unresolved. The sequence was obtained from a girl between 5 and 17 years old with multiple sclerosis. Source material: blood. CDR3 DNA: TGTGCCAGCAGTGACCGGGCGGGCCTGAGCTCCTATAATTCACCCCTCCACTTT. Amino acids: CASSDRAGLSSYNSPLHF.